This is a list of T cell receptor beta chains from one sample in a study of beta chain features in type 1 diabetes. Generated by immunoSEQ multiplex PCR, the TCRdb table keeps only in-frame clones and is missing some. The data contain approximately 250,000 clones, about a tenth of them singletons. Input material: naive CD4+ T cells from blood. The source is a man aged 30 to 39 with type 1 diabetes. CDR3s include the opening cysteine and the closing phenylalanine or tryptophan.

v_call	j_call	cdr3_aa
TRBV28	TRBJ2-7	CASRGQGKSYEQYF
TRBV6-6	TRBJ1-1	CASSYERIAFF
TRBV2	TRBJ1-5	CASRVGGSNQPQHF
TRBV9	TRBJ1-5	CASSVGDSYQPQHF
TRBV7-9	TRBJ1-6	CASSLAGQGGSPLHF
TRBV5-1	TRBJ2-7	CASSLVQGTHEQYF
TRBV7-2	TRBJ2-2	CASSRHGTENTGELFF
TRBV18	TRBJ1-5	CASSPSGMDQPQHF
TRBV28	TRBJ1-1	CASRQGLLAFF
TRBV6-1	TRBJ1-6	CASYNRKSPLHF
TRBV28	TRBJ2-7	CASSLSRAGGDEQYF
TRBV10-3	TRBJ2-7	CAISEFAEQYF
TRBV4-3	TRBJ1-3	CASSQDPGSGNTIYF
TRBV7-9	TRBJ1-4	CASSLGQEKLFF
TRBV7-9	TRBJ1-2	CASTQDRGYGYTF
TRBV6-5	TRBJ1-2	CASSYSMRDYGYTF
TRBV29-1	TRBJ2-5	CSVVVRQETQYF
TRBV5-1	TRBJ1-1	CASSLGENTEAFF
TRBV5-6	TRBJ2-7	CAVKGGRRSYEQYF
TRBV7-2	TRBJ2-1	CASSLSRASGGDEQFF
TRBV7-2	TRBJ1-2	CASSLENRANYGYTF
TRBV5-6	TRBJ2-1	CASSLYRSGGRYEQFF
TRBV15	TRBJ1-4	CATSRDFGIGEKLFF
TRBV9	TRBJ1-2	CASSKGQGSYGYTF
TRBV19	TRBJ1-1	CASSRPFGTGVEAFF
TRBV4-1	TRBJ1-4	CASSRYISATNEKLFF
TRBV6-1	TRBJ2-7	CASTGGVPYEQYF
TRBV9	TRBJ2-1	CASSLTGTGLYNEQFF
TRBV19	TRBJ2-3	CASTFGGKEYF
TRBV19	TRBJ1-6	CASGQENSPLHF
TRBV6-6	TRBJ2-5	CASRLDRRIGTQYF
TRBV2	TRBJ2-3	CATRPGMSSSTDTQYF
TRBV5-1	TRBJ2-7	CASSQQQTGGEQYF
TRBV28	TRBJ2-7	CASGGSGYEQYF
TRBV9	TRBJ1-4	CASSFGAVGEKLFF
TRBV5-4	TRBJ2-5	CASSWGGPQETQYF
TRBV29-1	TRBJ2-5	CSVNVGGETQYF
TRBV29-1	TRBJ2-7	CSGANHGHEQYF
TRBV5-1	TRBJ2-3	CASSFPDSSDTQYF
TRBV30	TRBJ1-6	CAWSGGWREPSYNSPLHF
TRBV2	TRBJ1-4	CASSLLEDEKLFF
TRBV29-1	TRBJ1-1	CSAGQVNTEAFF
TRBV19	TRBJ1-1	CASSVGDSSNTEAFF
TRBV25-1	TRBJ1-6	CASSGGTGSSYNSPLHF
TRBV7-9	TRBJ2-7	CASSGPGGHEQYF
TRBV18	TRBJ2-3	CASSPAGPTDTQYF
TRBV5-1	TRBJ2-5	CASSLGAGVETQYF
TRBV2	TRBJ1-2	CASSGQTIEGYTF
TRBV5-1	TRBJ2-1	CASSLAARSSYNEQFF
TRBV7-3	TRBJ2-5	CASSLIGGGETQYF
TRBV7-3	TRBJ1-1	CASSNGGRAEAFF
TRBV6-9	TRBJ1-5	CASSPGTVSQPQHF
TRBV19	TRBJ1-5	CASGDRPQPQHF
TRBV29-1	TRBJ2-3	CSVEDTETDTQYF
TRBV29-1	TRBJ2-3	CSVGTSDTQYF
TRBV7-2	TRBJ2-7	CASSTRRVNEQYF
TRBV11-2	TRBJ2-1	CASSTGQTNEQFF
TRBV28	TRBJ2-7	CASSPAAAYEQYF
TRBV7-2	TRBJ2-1	CASTGGPLSYNEQFF